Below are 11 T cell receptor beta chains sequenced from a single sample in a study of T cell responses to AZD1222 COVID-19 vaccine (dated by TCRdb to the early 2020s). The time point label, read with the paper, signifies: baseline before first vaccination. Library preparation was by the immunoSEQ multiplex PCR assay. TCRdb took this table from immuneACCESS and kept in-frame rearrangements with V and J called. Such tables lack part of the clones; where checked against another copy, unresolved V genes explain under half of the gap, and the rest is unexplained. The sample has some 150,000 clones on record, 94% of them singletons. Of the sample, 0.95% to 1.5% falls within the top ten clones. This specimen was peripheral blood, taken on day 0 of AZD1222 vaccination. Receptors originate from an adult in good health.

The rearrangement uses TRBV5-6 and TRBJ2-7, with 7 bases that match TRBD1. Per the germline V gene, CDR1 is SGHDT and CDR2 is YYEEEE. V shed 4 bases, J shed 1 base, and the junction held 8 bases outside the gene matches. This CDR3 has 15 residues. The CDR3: CASSVGQALSYEQYV. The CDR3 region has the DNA TGTGCCAGCAGCGTAGGACAGGCGTTATCCTACGAGCAGTACGTC.

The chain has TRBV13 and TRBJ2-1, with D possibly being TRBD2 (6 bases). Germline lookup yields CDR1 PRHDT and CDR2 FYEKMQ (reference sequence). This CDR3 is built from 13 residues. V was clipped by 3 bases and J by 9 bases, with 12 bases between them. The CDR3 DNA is TGTGCCAGCAGCTTGCGGTTGGGGGGTGAGCAGTTCTTC. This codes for CASSLRLGGEQFF.

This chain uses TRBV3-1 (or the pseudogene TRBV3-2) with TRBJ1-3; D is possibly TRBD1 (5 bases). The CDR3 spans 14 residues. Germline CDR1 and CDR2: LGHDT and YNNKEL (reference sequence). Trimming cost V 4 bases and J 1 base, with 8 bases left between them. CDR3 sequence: CASSPTVSGNTIYF. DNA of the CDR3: TGTGCCAGCAGCCCGACAGTTTCTGGAAACACCATATATTTT.

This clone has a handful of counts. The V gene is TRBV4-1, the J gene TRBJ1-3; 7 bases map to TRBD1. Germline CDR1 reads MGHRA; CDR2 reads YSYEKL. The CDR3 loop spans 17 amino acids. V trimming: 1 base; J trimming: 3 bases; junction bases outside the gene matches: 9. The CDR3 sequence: CASSQAGQARRGNTIYF. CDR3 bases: TGCGCCAGCAGCCAAGCCGGACAGGCGAGGCGTGGAAACACCATATATTTT.

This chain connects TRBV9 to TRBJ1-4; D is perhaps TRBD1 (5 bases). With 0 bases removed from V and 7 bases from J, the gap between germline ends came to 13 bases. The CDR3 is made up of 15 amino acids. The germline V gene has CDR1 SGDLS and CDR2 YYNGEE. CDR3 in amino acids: CASSVGGILGEKLFF. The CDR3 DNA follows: TGTGCCAGCAGCGTAGGGGGGATTCTCGGTGAAAAACTGTTTTTT.

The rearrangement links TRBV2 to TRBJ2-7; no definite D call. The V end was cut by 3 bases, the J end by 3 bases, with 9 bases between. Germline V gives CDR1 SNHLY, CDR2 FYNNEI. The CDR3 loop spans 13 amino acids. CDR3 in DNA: TGTGCCAGCAGTGATTCCGGGCGCTACGAGCAGTACGTC. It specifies CASSDSGRYEQYV.

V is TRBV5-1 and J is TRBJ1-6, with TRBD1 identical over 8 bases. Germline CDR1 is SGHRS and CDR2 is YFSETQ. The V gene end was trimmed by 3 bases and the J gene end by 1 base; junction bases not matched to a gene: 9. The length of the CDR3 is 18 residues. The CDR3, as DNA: TGCGCCAGCAGCTCGGGGACAGGACTTGGGTCCTATAATTCACCCCTCCACTTT. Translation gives CASSSGTGLGSYNSPLHF.

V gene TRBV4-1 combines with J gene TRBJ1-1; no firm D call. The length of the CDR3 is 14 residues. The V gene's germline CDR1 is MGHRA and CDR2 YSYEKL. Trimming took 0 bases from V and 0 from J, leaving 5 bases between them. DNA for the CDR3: TGCGCCAGCAGCCAAGATTTGCTGAACACTGAAGCTTTCTTT. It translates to CASSQDLLNTEAFF.

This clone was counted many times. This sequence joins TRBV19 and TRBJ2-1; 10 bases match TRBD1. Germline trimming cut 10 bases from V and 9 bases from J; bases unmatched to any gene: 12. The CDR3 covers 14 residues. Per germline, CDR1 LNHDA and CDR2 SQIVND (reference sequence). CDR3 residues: CATQRTGGISEQFF. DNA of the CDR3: TGTGCCACCCAGAGGACAGGGGGAATCAGTGAGCAGTTCTTC.

The CDR3 DNA follows: TGTGCCAGCAGTCCGCCCCCAGATGAAGCTTTCTTT. It encodes CASSPPPDEAFF. The V gene is TRBV6-8, the J gene TRBJ1-1; no clear D gene. With 5 bases removed from V and 7 bases from J, the gap between germline ends came to 11 bases. The length of the CDR3 is 12 residues. Germline V CDR1 and CDR2: MNHGY, SAAAGT.

The CDR3 bases are TGTGCCAGCAGCCGGGACAGCAATAATTCACCCCTCCACTTT. It yields the protein CASSRDSNNSPLHF. V usage is TRBV5-4 and J usage is TRBJ1-6, with 7 bases aligning to TRBD1. J was trimmed by 5 bases and V by 4 bases; bases with no gene match: 3. The CDR3 length is 14 residues. Germline V lookup: CDR1 SGHNT, CDR2 YYREEE (reference sequence). Full variable domain (remainder filled in from reference TRBV5-4 and TRBJ1-6): ETGVTQSPTHLIKTRGQQVTLRCSSQSGHNTVSWYQQALGQGPQFIFQYYREEENGRGNFPPRFSGLQFPNYSSELNVNALELDDSALYLCASSRDSNNSPLHFGNGTRLTVT.